The clone carrying this T cell receptor beta chain is a singleton in its sample. Its antigen is unknown. This sample is drawn from a study of identical twins. Study observations and caveats: Conclusions were based on cross-sectional statistical analysis, without following the same donors.

TCRdb ran MiXCR on the 5' RACE reads and lists one entry per CDR3 protein. The sample consists of under 450,000 distinct CDR3 sequences, less than 20% of them appearing once. Germline-derived CDR1 and CDR2 are SGHTA and FQGNSA. The length of the CDR3 is 13 residues. Deletions cut 2 bases from V and 10 bases from J, with 12 bases between. V is TRBV7-2 and J is TRBJ2-1; the D gene is possibly TRBD2 (6 bases). The TCR comes from a man in his fifties or sixties in good health. Sequenced: naive T cells sorted from blood. The CDR3 nucleotides read TGTGCCAGCAGCTTAATACGTGCGGGAGAGCAGTTCTTC. Translated, it gives CASSLIRAGEQFF.